The source of this T cell receptor beta chain is a study of blood T cell repertoires in COVID-19. About the study: Sites across the United States, Italy and Spain contributed samples from acute and convalescent COVID-19. In each case, the material was cDNA or gDNA derived from T cells, B-cell-depleted T cells, or PBMCs.

Germline CDR1 is SQVTM and CDR2 is ANQGSEA. Between the trimmed V and J ends, which lost 7 bases and 2 bases, there was a span of 9 bases. CDR3 size: 11 residues. In the original processing: Estimation of nucleated cell counts was performed using reference gene primer amplification. The protocol was immunoSEQ multiplex PCR, while the TCRdb copy is restricted to in-frame clones and leaves out a portion. V, J and clone size reflect that table, while D and trimming were determined from the DNA. Of fewer than 400,000 clones in the sample, 70% to 90% are singletons; the top ten hold approximately 2.9%. The V call is TRBV29-1, the J call TRBJ2-7; D perhaps matches TRBD1 (6 bases). The sequence was obtained from a human donor in a cohort sampled during active COVID-19. The sequencing input was peripheral blood. This CDR3 is CSGGQPYEQYF. CDR3 DNA: TGCAGCGGGGGACAACCCTACGAGCAGTACTTC.